The present T cell receptor (beta chain) was sequenced within a study of T cell responses to AZD1222 COVID-19 vaccine. Study-level points and caveats: AZD1222 recipients seropositive at baseline numbered only 5 to 7. Regions left unmutated in variants are reportedly the target of nearly half of spike-specific TCRs. Increased Spike-specific TCR breadth and depth were observed after two AZD1222 doses.

Produced via immunoSEQ multiplex PCR; TCRdb's table is partial and in-frame only. The sample lists more than 140,000 clones, 85% to 95% seen once, with over 0.9% in the top ten. Germline assignment: CDR1 ENHRY and CDR2 SYGVKD. V lost 10 bases, J lost 0 bases, and 15 bases lay in between. The CDR3 has 14 residues. Points on this clone: Its matching antigen is unknown.

The material sequenced was peripheral blood, taken on day 0 of MenACWY control vaccination. This TCR was sampled from an adult in good health. The J gene is TRBJ1-1, the V gene TRBV10-3; D remains ambiguous. The CDR3: CATMRRSMNTEAFF. The DNA of the CDR3 is TGTGCCACCATGAGGAGATCTATGAACACTGAAGCTTTCTTT.